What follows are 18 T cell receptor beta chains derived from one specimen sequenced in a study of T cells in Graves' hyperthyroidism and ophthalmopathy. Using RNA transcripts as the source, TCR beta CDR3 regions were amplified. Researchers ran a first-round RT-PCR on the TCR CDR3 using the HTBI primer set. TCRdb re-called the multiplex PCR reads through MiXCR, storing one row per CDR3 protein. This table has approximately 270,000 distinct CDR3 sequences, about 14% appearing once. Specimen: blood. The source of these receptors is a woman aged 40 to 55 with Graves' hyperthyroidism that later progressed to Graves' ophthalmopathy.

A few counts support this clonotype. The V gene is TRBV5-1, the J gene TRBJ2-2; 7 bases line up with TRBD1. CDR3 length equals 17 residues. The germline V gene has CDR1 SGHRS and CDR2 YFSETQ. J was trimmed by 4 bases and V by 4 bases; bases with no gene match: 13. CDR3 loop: CASSPGQVSLRTGELFF. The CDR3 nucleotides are TGCGCCAGCAGCCCTGGACAGGTTTCCCTCCGCACCGGGGAGCTGTTTTTT.

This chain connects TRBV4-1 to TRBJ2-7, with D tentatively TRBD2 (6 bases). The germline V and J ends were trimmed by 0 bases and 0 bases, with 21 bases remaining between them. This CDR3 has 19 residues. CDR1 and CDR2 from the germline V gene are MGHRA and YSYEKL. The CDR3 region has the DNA TGCGCCAGCAGCCAAGATAGCGGAGGGAGGCAGATAAACTCCTACGAGCAGTACTTC. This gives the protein CASSQDSGGRQINSYEQYF.

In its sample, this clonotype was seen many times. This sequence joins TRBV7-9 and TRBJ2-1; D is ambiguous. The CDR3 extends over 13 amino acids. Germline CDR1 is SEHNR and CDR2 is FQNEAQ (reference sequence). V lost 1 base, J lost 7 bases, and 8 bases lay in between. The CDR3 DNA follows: TGTGCCAGCAGCTTAGGGCTAGTAAATGAGCAGTTCTTC. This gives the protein CASSLGLVNEQFF.

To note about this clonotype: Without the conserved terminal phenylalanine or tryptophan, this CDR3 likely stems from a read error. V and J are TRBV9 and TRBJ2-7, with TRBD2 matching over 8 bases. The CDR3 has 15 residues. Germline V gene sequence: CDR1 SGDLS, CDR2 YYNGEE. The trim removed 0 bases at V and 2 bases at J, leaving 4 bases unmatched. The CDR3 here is CASSVGLAGPYEQYY. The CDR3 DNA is TGTGCCAGCAGCGTAGGTCTAGCGGGCCCCTACGAGCAGTACTAC.

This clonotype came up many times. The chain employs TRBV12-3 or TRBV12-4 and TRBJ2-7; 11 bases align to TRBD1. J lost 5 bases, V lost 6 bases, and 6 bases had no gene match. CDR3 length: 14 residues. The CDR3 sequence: CASSTGTGGDEQYF. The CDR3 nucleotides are TGTGCCAGCAGCACCGGGACAGGGGGTGACGAGCAGTACTTC.

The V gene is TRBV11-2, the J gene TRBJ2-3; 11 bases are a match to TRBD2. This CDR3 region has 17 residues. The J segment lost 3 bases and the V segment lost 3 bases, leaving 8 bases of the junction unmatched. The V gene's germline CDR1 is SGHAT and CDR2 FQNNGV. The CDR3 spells CASSFRLAGFGTDTQYF. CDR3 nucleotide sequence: TGTGCCAGCAGCTTTCGACTAGCGGGATTCGGTACAGATACGCAGTATTTT.

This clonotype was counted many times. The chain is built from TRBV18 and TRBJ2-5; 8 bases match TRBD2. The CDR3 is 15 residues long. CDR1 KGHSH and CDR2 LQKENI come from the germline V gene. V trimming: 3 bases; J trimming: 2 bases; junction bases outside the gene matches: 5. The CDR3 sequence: CASSPLAGQQETQYF. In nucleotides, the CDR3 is TGTGCCAGCTCACCGCTAGCGGGCCAACAAGAGACCCAGTACTTC.

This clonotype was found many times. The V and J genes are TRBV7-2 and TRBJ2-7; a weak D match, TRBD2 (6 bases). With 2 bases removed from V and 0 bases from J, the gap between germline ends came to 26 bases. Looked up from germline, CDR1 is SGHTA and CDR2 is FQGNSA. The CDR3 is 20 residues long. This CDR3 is CASSLIPRLSRGLPSYEQYF. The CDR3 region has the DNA TGTGCCAGCAGCTTAATTCCCAGACTATCGCGGGGCCTCCCCTCCTACGAGCAGTACTTC.

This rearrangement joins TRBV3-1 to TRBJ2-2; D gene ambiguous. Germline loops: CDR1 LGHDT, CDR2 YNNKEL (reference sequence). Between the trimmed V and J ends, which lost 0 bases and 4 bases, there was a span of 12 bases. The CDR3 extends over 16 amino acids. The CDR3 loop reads CASSQDVSPATGELFF. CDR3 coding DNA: TGTGCCAGCAGCCAAGATGTGTCCCCAGCCACCGGGGAGCTGTTTTTT.

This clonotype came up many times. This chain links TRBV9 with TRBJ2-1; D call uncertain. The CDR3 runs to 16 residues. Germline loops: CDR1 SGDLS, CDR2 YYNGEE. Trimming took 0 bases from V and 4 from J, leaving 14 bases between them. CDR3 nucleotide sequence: TGTGCCAGCAGCGTAGGTCTCGGCGGAACGTACAATGAGCAGTTCTTC. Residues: CASSVGLGGTYNEQFF.

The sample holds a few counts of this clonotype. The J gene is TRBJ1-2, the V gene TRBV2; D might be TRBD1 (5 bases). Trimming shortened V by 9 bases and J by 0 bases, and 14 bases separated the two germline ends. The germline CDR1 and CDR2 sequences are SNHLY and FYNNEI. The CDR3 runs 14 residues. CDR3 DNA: TGTGCCAGAGCGGGGGACGTATCTAACTATGGCTACACCTTC. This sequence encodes CARAGDVSNYGYTF.

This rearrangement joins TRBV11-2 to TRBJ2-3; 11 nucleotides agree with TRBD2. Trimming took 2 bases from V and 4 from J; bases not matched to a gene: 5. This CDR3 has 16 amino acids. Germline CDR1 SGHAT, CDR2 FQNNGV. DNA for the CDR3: TGTGCCAGCAGCTTACCCCTAGCGGGAGGCCCAGATACGCAGTATTTT. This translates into CASSLPLAGGPDTQYF.

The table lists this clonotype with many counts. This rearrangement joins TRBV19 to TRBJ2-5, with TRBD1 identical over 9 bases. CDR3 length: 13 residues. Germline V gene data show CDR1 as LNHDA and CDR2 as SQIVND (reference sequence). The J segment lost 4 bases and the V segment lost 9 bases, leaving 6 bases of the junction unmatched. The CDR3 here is CASGTGSTETQYF. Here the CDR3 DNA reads TGTGCCAGCGGGACAGGGAGCACAGAGACCCAGTACTTC.

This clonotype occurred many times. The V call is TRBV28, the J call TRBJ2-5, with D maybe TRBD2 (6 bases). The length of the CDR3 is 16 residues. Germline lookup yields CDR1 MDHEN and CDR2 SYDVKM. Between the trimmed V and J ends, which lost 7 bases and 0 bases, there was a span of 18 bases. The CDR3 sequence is CASTVGAGRYQETQYF. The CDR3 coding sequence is TGTGCCAGCACCGTAGGGGCGGGAAGGTACCAAGAGACCCAGTACTTC.

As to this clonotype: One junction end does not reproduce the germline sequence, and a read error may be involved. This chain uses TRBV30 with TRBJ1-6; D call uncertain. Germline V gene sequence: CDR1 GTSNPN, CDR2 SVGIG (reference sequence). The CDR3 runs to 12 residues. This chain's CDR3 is CAWSPTCRSLLF. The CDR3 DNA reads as TGTGCCTGGAGTCCTACATGTCGGTCCCTCCTCTTT.

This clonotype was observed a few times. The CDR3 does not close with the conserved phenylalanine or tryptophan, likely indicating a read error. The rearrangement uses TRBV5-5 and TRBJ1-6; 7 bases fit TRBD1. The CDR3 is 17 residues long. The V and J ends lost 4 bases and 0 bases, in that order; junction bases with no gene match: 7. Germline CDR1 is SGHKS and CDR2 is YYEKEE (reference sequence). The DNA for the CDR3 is TGTGCCAGCAGCCGACCGGGACAGAGCTCCTATAATTCACCCCTCCACCTT. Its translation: CASSRPGQSSYNSPLHL.

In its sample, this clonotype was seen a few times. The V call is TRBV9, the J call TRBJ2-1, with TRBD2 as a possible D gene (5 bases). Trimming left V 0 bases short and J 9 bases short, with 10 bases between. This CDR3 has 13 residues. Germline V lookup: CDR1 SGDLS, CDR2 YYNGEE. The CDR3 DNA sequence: TGTGCCAGCAGCGTAGTATCAGGAGGTGAGCAGTTCTTC. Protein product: CASSVVSGGEQFF.

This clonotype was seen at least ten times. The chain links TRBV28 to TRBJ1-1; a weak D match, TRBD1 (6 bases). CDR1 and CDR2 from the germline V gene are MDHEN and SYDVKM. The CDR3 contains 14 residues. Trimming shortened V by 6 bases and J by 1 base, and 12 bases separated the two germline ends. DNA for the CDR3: TGTGCCAGCAGCCCAGGGACACCGAACACTGAAGCTTTCTTT. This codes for CASSPGTPNTEAFF.